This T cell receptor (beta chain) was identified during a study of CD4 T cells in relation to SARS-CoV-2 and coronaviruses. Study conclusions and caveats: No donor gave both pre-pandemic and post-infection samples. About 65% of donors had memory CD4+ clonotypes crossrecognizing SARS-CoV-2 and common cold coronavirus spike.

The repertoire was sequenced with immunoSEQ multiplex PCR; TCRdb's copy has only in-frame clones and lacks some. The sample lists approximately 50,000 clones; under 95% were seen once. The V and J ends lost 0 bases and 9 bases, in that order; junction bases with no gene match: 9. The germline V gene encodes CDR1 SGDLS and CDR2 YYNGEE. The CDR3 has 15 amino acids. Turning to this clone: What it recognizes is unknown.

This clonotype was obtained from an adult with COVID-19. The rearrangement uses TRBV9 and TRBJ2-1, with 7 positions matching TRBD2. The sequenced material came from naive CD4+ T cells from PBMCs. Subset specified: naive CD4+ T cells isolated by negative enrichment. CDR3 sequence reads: CASSVVVLAGAEQFF. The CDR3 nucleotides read TGTGCCAGCAGCGTAGTTGTGTTGGCGGGAGCTGAGCAGTTCTTC.